These 19 T cell receptor beta chains were sequenced from one sample in a study of beta chain features in type 1 diabetes. Study observations and caveats: Patients with Type 1 diabetes showed moderately but significantly shorter TCRB CDR3s in all four CD4+ subsets.

These receptors lack a known antigen. All of the isolated RNA was reverse transcribed, so expressed TCRB transcripts were sequenced. Some clones are missing from TCRdb's copy, which holds only in-frame ones; the method was immunoSEQ multiplex PCR. The sample lists around 160,000 clones; 6.5% to 10% were seen once. Sample: central memory CD4+ T cells from blood. The origin of the receptors is a woman aged 18 to 35 with type 1 diabetes.

This chain joins TRBV4-3 and TRBJ2-7; 10 bases are shared with TRBD1. From germline, CDR1 is LGHNA and CDR2 YSLEER. V was pared by 1 base and J by 6 bases, with 9 bases of the junction left unmatched. This CDR3 region has 16 residues. The CDR3 DNA reads TGCGCCAGCAGCCAAGTTTACGGGACAGGGGCCCTCGAGCAGTACTTC. Amino acid sequence: CASSQVYGTGALEQYF.

CDR3 nucleotide sequence: TGCAGCGTTGATTTCGACAGGGGGCTCGGCTACACCTTC. Translating it yields CSVDFDRGLGYTF. The rearrangement links TRBV29-1 to TRBJ1-2; TRBD1 matches at 10 bases. Germline V lookup: CDR1 SQVTM, CDR2 ANQGSEA. CDR3 length: 13 residues. The V and J ends lost 3 bases and 8 bases, in that order; junction bases with no gene match: 6.

This clone was counted a few times. The chain uses TRBV5-4 and TRBJ2-5; TRBD2 matches at 11 bases. J gave up 5 bases and V 4 bases, and 10 bases lay outside the gene matches. The CDR3 is 16 residues long. CDR1 and CDR2 from the germline V gene are SGHNT and YYREEE (reference sequence). CDR3 sequence: CASSPLLAGEMETQYF. The CDR3 coding sequence is TGTGCCAGCAGCCCCCTACTAGCGGGGGAGATGGAGACCCAGTACTTC.

The CDR3 region is CASSLEGTGGLEQFF. The CDR3 DNA reads as TGTGCCAGCAGTCTTGAGGGGACAGGAGGTTTAGAGCAGTTCTTC. The gene calls are TRBV6-6 and TRBJ2-1; 8 bases are a match to TRBD1. This CDR3 spans 15 amino acids. Germline trimming cut 5 bases from V and 10 bases from J; bases unmatched to any gene: 13. Germline CDR1 is MNHNY and CDR2 is SVGAGI (reference sequence).

This clone was observed a few times. The V call is TRBV7-2, the J call TRBJ1-2, with 8 bases fitting TRBD1. The CDR3 runs to 12 residues. The germline V gene has CDR1 SGHTA and CDR2 FQGNSA. V shed 2 bases and J 8 bases; nucleotides not matched to a gene: 1. The CDR3 protein is CASSLPGGGYTF. The CDR3 DNA is TGTGCCAGCAGCTTACCAGGGGGCGGCTACACCTTC.

This clone was seen at least ten times. This sequence joins TRBV4-3 and TRBJ1-4; D ambiguous. The CDR3 contains 13 residues. Trimming stripped 1 base from V and 7 bases from J, with 7 bases between. Germline loops: CDR1 LGHNA, CDR2 YSLEER. DNA of the CDR3: TGCGCCAGCAGCCAAGGGGAGCGTGAAAAACTGTTTTTT. It translates to CASSQGEREKLFF.

This clone came up a few times. The genes are TRBV4-1 and TRBJ1-1; 8 bases are a match to TRBD1. V dropped 7 bases and J dropped 1; count of bases not matched to a gene: 8. The CDR3 has 15 residues. Germline CDR1 MGHRA, CDR2 YSYEKL. DNA for the CDR3: TGCGCCAGCATGCCTCAAGGACAGGGGAACACTGAAGCTTTCTTT. Its protein is CASMPQGQGNTEAFF.

The V and J genes are TRBV19 and TRBJ2-7, with TRBD2 matching 13 bases. In germline, CDR1 is LNHDA, CDR2 SQIVND (reference sequence). The CDR3 spans 15 residues. Trimming at V came to 6 bases and at J to 3 bases, leaving 5 bases not matched to a gene. Written as DNA, the CDR3 is TGTGCCAGTAGCACCGGGACTAGCGGGATCTACGAGCAGTACTTC. As protein: CASSTGTSGIYEQYF. Drawing the rest from reference TRBV19 and TRBJ2-7, the complete variable domain is DGGITQSPKYLFRKEGQNVTLSCEQNLNHDAMYWYRQDPGQGLRLIYYSQIVNDFQKGDIAEGYSVSREKKESFPLTVTSAQKNPTAFYLCASSTGTSGIYEQYFGPGTRLTVT.

The chain is built from TRBV4-3 and TRBJ2-7; 7 positions agree with TRBD1. CDR3 size: 14 residues. V shed 3 bases, J shed 6 bases, and the junction held 8 bases outside the gene matches. The germline V gene encodes CDR1 LGHNA and CDR2 YSLEER. CDR3 residues: CASSQGDRAPEQYF. DNA for the CDR3: TGCGCCAGCAGCCAGGGGGACAGAGCGCCCGAGCAGTACTTC.

This clone was counted only a few times. The chain couples TRBV4-3 to TRBJ2-7; D is uncertain. CDR3 length equals 14 residues. The germline V gene has CDR1 LGHNA and CDR2 YSLEER. Trimming removed 0 bases at V and 2 bases at J, with 8 bases between. CDR3 sequence: CASSQEYSTYEQYF. CDR3 DNA: TGCGCCAGCAGCCAAGAATACAGCACCTACGAGCAGTACTTC.

The sample holds a few counts of this clone. This chain joins TRBV5-1 and TRBJ1-1; D unresolved. This CDR3 is 12 amino acids long. V was cut by 1 base and J by 4 bases, with 5 bases left in between. Looked up from germline, CDR1 is SGHRS and CDR2 is YFSETQ. The CDR3: CASSLSGTEAFF. In DNA, the CDR3 is TGCGCCAGCAGCTTGTCGGGCACTGAAGCTTTCTTT.

The chain joins TRBV5-1 to TRBJ1-1; tentative D call: TRBD1 (6 bases). The germline V and J ends were trimmed by 3 bases and 6 bases, with 12 bases remaining between them. The CDR3 sequence is 13 residues long. Germline V gene data show CDR1 as SGHRS and CDR2 as YFSETQ. The CDR3 nucleotides are TGCGCCAGCAGCTACGGACAGCAGGCTGAAGCTTTCTTT. Amino acid sequence: CASSYGQQAEAFF.

The chain recombines TRBV29-1 with TRBJ2-2; D is possibly TRBD2 (6 bases). The V and J ends lost 4 bases and 0 bases respectively, with 18 bases between them. CDR1 SQVTM and CDR2 ANQGSEA come from the germline V gene. This CDR3 region has 17 residues. The CDR3 DNA follows: TGCAGCGTTGGCGGGGTATGGCCCGAAACGAACACCGGGGAGCTGTTTTTT. Its protein is CSVGGVWPETNTGELFF.

This chain links TRBV7-2 with TRBJ2-3, with 10 bases identical to TRBD2. Looked up from germline, CDR1 is SGHTA and CDR2 is FQGNSA. Trimming removed 5 bases from V and 5 bases from J; junction bases left unmatched: 10. This CDR3 is built from 16 residues. This CDR3 reads CASSLLAGSFGDTQYF. In DNA, the CDR3 is TGTGCCAGCAGCCTACTAGCGGGGAGCTTTGGAGATACGCAGTATTTT.

The rearrangement links TRBV6-6 to TRBJ2-7, with TRBD1 identical over 7 bases. The V gene end was trimmed by 8 bases and the J gene end by 1 base; junction bases not matched to a gene: 14. The CDR3 has 16 amino acids. Germline CDR1 and CDR2: MNHNY and SVGAGI (reference sequence). The DNA for the CDR3 is TGTGCCAGCCAACCGGACAGGCAATACATTTCCTACGAGCAGTACTTC. Encoded protein: CASQPDRQYISYEQYF.

The chain is built from TRBV4-3 and TRBJ2-1, with 15 bases matching TRBD2. V shed 4 bases, J shed 5 bases, and the junction held 9 bases outside the gene matches. Germline CDR1 reads LGHNA; CDR2 reads YSLEER. The CDR3 totals 18 residues. CDR3: CASSLLGLAGGADNEQFF. CDR3 nucleotide sequence: TGCGCCAGCAGCCTCTTGGGACTAGCGGGAGGCGCGGACAATGAGCAGTTCTTC.

This clone has only a few counts. The CDR3 nucleotides read TGTGCCAGTAGTACCCCGGACAGGGAAAATCAGCCCCAGCATTTT. It specifies CASSTPDRENQPQHF. This chain connects TRBV19 to TRBJ1-5; 8 bases align to TRBD1. The CDR3 length is 15 residues. From germline, CDR1 is LNHDA and CDR2 SQIVND (reference sequence). The junction had 6 bases not matched to a gene; V was cut back by 4 bases and J by 4 bases. Full variable domain (outside the CDR3, taken from reference TRBV19 and TRBJ1-5): DGGITQSPKYLFRKEGQNVTLSCEQNLNHDAMYWYRQDPGQGLRLIYYSQIVNDFQKGDIAEGYSVSREKKESFPLTVTSAQKNPTAFYLCASSTPDRENQPQHFGDGTRLSIL.

This clone was counted a few times. This chain links TRBV21-1 with TRBJ2-7; no check of the table's D call, TRBD1, against the DNA was made. TRBV21-1 is termed a pseudogene. The CDR3 totals 15 residues. The CDR3 DNA reads as TGTGCCAGCAGCGCACCTCAGGACACCTCCTACGAGCAGTACTTC. Protein: CASSAPQDTSYEQYF.

CDR3 region: CASSLGPGPGYTF. In DNA form, the CDR3 reads TGTGCCAGCAGCTTAGGGCCAGGGCCTGGCTACACCTTC. This chain uses TRBV7-2 with TRBJ1-2, with D possibly TRBD1 on 5 matching bases. The germline V gene has CDR1 SGHTA and CDR2 FQGNSA. The CDR3 runs to 13 residues. V lost 1 base and J lost 7, with 10 bases in between.